Listed below are T cell receptor beta chains from one sample, sequenced in a study of PD-L1 blockade in urothelial cancer. This table comes from immunoSEQ multiplex PCR, and its TCRdb copy is limited to in-frame clones, with some not included. The table lists 50,000 or so clones, approximately 83% of them singletons, with less than 11% in the top ten. The source material was PBMCs, sampled around atezolizumab (anti-PD-L1) treatment. The receptors were gathered from a man in his sixties with urothelial cancer. Each CDR3 is given with its conserved first and last residue. Fields, in order: J gene, D gene, V gene, CDR3 protein. The D gene is left open where the match is weak.

j_call: TRBJ1-2; d_call: TRBD1; v_call: TRBV11-2; cdr3_aa: CASSFTQGINYGYTF
j_call: TRBJ1-5; d_call: TRBD1; v_call: TRBV5-4; cdr3_aa: CASSLDRGVNQPQHF
j_call: TRBJ2-1; d_call: TRBD1; v_call: TRBV4-1; cdr3_aa: CASSQERQGSYNEQFF
j_call: TRBJ2-5; d_call: -; v_call: TRBV29-1; cdr3_aa: CSVERGASEETQYF
j_call: TRBJ1-1; d_call: -; v_call: TRBV5-1; cdr3_aa: CASSRSSIRGRGTEAFF
j_call: TRBJ1-5; d_call: -; v_call: TRBV6-1; cdr3_aa: CASGMEGNQPQHF
j_call: TRBJ2-3; d_call: TRBD2; v_call: TRBV5-1; cdr3_aa: CASSLASGGWADTQYF
j_call: TRBJ2-3; d_call: TRBD2; v_call: TRBV6-1; cdr3_aa: CASSEMTSGLPLTQYF
j_call: TRBJ2-2; d_call: -; v_call: TRBV7-6; cdr3_aa: CASSPQGGENTGELFF
j_call: TRBJ2-7; d_call: TRBD1; v_call: TRBV5-1; cdr3_aa: CASSLSRTGPSYEQYF
j_call: TRBJ1-2; d_call: -; v_call: TRBV2; cdr3_aa: CASSEGGVYGYTF
j_call: TRBJ2-5; d_call: TRBD2; v_call: TRBV7-3; cdr3_aa: CASRPGTSGGQETQYF
j_call: TRBJ2-2; d_call: -; v_call: TRBV25-1; cdr3_aa: CASSEFAANTGELFF
j_call: TRBJ1-5; d_call: -; v_call: TRBV27; cdr3_aa: CASSFLRTGQPQHF
j_call: TRBJ2-1; d_call: -; v_call: TRBV12-5; cdr3_aa: CASGSSLAGAGSYNEQFF
j_call: TRBJ2-2; d_call: TRBD2; v_call: TRBV18; cdr3_aa: CASSSQPQRVAGFAGELFF
j_call: TRBJ1-2; d_call: TRBD1; v_call: TRBV15; cdr3_aa: CATSSNRDSYGYTF
j_call: TRBJ2-2; d_call: TRBD2; v_call: TRBV19; cdr3_aa: CASSIPRGGMDTGELFF
j_call: TRBJ2-2; d_call: TRBD1; v_call: TRBV9; cdr3_aa: CASSGLGQGPTGELFF
j_call: TRBJ1-2; d_call: -; v_call: TRBV19; cdr3_aa: CASSMVSTANGYTF
j_call: TRBJ1-2; d_call: TRBD1; v_call: TRBV4-3; cdr3_aa: CASSQVGQGLVFLGYTF
j_call: TRBJ2-2; d_call: TRBD2; v_call: TRBV5-1; cdr3_aa: CATQRVTSDTGELFF
j_call: TRBJ1-5; d_call: -; v_call: TRBV7-2; cdr3_aa: CASSPQGNQPQHF
j_call: TRBJ2-1; d_call: TRBD1; v_call: TRBV7-3; cdr3_aa: CASSSDRGSYNEQFF
j_call: TRBJ1-2; d_call: TRBD1; v_call: TRBV5-1; cdr3_aa: CASSPGFPLDRGYGYTF
j_call: TRBJ1-6; d_call: -; v_call: TRBV14; cdr3_aa: CASSQAQGADSYNSPLHF
j_call: TRBJ2-2; d_call: -; v_call: TRBV2; cdr3_aa: CASSPELTGELFF
j_call: TRBJ2-2; d_call: TRBD2; v_call: TRBV5-4; cdr3_aa: CASSSGSGRAGELFF
j_call: TRBJ1-1; d_call: -; v_call: TRBV28; cdr3_aa: CASTISGTEAFF
j_call: TRBJ1-2; d_call: TRBD1; v_call: TRBV20-1; cdr3_aa: CSAGDRVGYTF
j_call: TRBJ2-7; d_call: TRBD2; v_call: TRBV2; cdr3_aa: CASMRGSSYEQYF
j_call: TRBJ2-6; d_call: -; v_call: TRBV7-2; cdr3_aa: CASRNQGTGANVLTF
j_call: TRBJ2-5; d_call: TRBD1; v_call: TRBV11-3; cdr3_aa: CASSLVPWGQKETQYF
j_call: TRBJ2-1; d_call: TRBD1; v_call: TRBV7-2; cdr3_aa: CASSPRTGYNEQFF
j_call: TRBJ2-7; d_call: TRBD1; v_call: TRBV29-1; cdr3_aa: CSVVGTGTSYEQYF
j_call: TRBJ1-5; d_call: TRBD1; v_call: TRBV4-1; cdr3_aa: CASSLGGAGQPQHF
j_call: TRBJ2-1; d_call: TRBD2; v_call: TRBV9; cdr3_aa: CASSVLAGVNNEQFF
j_call: TRBJ2-1; d_call: TRBD2; v_call: TRBV4-2; cdr3_aa: CASGGYNEQFF
j_call: TRBJ2-7; d_call: TRBD2; v_call: TRBV6-1; cdr3_aa: CASTNRGGGAYEQYF
j_call: TRBJ2-7; d_call: -; v_call: TRBV7-2; cdr3_aa: CASSSTGFNGEQYF
j_call: TRBJ1-2; d_call: TRBD1; v_call: TRBV30; cdr3_aa: CAWVRQGNYGYTF
j_call: TRBJ2-2; d_call: -; v_call: TRBV18; cdr3_aa: CASSLIRIEGTGELFF
j_call: TRBJ2-3; d_call: TRBD2; v_call: TRBV9; cdr3_aa: CASSIRTSGRDTQYF
j_call: TRBJ2-7; d_call: -; v_call: TRBV9; cdr3_aa: CASTADSRGEQYF
j_call: TRBJ1-6; d_call: -; v_call: TRBV9; cdr3_aa: CASSPREASYNSPLHF
j_call: TRBJ1-2; d_call: TRBD1; v_call: TRBV10-3; cdr3_aa: CAIGQGTYGYTF
j_call: TRBJ2-3; d_call: -; v_call: TRBV29-1; cdr3_aa: CSGGHGGISSTDTQYF
j_call: TRBJ1-5; d_call: -; v_call: TRBV7-9; cdr3_aa: CASSPEVSNQPQHF
j_call: TRBJ1-1; d_call: -; v_call: TRBV10-3; cdr3_aa: CAISVAWGDEAFF